This TCR beta chain is drawn from a study of cytomegalovirus exposure and HLA in healthy donors. Between the trimmed V and J ends, which lost 5 bases and 5 bases, there was a span of 13 bases. The germline gives CDR1 MNHNS, CDR2 SASEGT. There are 14 residues in the CDR3. All the people who gave samples were healthy bone marrow donors. General observations from the study: CMV serostatus was the sole immune exposure information available. Common viral pathogens were later found to be apparently linked to several of the most significant clusters. In vitro, a few CMV-associated chains proved specific for CMV antigens.

PCR used 60 Vbeta primers and 13 Jbeta primers. Some clones are missing from TCRdb's copy, which holds only in-frame ones; the method was immunoSEQ multiplex PCR. The table shows roughly 260,000 clones, with approximately 84% occurring only once. Concerning this clone itself: Its antigen remains unknown.

The chain links TRBV6-1 to TRBJ1-5; D perhaps matches TRBD1 (5 bases). The sample was PBMCs. The receptor was isolated from a woman aged 35 to 49 in good health and CMV-seropositive. CDR3 in amino acids: CASSPTGGDQPQHF. The CDR3 nucleotides read TGTGCCAGCAGTCCGACTGGAGGGGATCAGCCCCAGCATTTT.